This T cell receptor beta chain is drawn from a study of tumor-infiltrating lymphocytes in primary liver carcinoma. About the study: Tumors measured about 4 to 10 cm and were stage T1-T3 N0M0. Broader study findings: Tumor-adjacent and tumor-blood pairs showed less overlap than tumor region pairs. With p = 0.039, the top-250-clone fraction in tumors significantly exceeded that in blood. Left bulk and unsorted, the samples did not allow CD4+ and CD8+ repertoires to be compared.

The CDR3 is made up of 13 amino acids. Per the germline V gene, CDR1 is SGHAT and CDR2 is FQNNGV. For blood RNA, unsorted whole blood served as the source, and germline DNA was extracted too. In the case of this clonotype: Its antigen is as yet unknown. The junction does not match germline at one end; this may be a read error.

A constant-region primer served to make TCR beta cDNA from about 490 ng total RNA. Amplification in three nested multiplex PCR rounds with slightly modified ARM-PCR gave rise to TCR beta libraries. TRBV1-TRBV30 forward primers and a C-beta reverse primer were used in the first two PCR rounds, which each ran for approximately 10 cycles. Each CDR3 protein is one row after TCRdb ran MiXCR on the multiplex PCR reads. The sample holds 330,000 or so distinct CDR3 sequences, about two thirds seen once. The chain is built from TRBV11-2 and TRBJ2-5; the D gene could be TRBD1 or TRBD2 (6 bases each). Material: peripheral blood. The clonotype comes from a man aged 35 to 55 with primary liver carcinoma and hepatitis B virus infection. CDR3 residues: CISSLWGARSQYF. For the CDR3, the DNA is TGTATCAGCAGCTTATGGGGGGCCAGGTCCCAGTATTTC.